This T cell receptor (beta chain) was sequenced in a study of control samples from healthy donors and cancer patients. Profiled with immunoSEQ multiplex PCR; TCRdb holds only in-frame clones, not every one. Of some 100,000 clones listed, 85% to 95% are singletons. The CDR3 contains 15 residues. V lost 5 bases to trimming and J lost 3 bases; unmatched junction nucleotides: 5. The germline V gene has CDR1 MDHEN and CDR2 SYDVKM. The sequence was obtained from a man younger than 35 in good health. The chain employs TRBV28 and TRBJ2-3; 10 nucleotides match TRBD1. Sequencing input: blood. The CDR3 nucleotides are TGTGCCAGCAGTAATCGGGACAGGGGAACAGATACGCAGTATTTT. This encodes CASSNRDRGTDTQYF.